The following is a TCR beta chain sequence with its context. Its cognate antigen is unknown. The record originates from a study of T cell repertoires in cytomegalovirus infection. Across the study: Used in the study were CMV epitopes, some recently identified and HLA-C-restricted, others well-studied and HLA-B-restricted. CMV infection plus the matching HLA type was flagged by public TCR beta signatures. Study findings and constraints: Carriers of CMV and the relevant HLA type were discriminated by public TCR beta frequency. CMV-specific TCR beta clonotypes restricted by HLA-C were the ones dominating the ex vivo response.

This CDR3 comprises 14 residues. Deletions cut 6 bases from V and 3 bases from J, with 14 bases between. The germline V gene has CDR1 MNHEY and CDR2 SVGAGI. Each CDR3 protein is one row after TCRdb ran MiXCR on the reads. The sample has about half a million distinct CDR3 sequences, about 39% seen once; the top ten hold about 39%. The rearrangement joins TRBV6-5 to TRBJ1-1, with a possible D match to TRBD1 (6 bases). Sequencing was performed on cultured PBMCs, taken from culture after CMV antigen stimulation. The clonotype comes from a human donor in good health (CMV status not recorded). Some clones in this sample may be carry-over from other donors' samples. The CDR3 DNA is TGTGCCAGCAGACCCACAGGGATCGACACTGAAGCTTTCTTT. Amino acid sequence: CASRPTGIDTEAFF.